Listed below are T cell receptor beta chains from one sample, sequenced in a study of breast tumors, draining lymph nodes, adjacent tissues. TCRdb re-called the multiplex PCR reads through MiXCR, storing one row per CDR3 protein. Seen here are around 140,000 distinct CDR3 sequences, about 31% observed once, and the top ten hold about 2.5%. Sequenced: axillary lymph node tissue. The source of these receptors is a female donor with breast cancer. Some clones in this sample may be carry-over from other donors' samples. CDR3s include the opening cysteine and the closing phenylalanine or tryptophan. The D gene is left open where the match is weak. Not every row has a clone size; where given, it reads once, few, many or a size class.

d_gene: NA; v_gene: TRBV20-1; j_gene: TRBJ1-2; abundance: many; CDR3nt: TGCAGTGCTAGAGATGCACCCTGGGACTATGGCTACACCTTC; CDR3aa: CSARDAPWDYGYTF
d_gene: NA; v_gene: TRBV7-2; j_gene: TRBJ2-6; abundance: many; CDR3nt: TGTGCCAGCAGCAAAGGAGGTGTCAACGTCCTGACTTTC; CDR3aa: CASSKGGVNVLTF
d_gene: NA; v_gene: TRBV9; j_gene: TRBJ1-1; abundance: NA; CDR3nt: TGTGCCAGCAGCGCCCTGACCCAGAGGAACACTGAAGCTTTCTTT; CDR3aa: CASSALTQRNTEAFF
d_gene: TRBD2; v_gene: TRBV11-3; j_gene: TRBJ2-1; abundance: many; CDR3nt: TGTGCCAGCAGCTTGTCTAGCGGGCGCTCCTACAATGAGCAGTTCTTC; CDR3aa: CASSLSSGRSYNEQFF
d_gene: NA; v_gene: TRBV6-5; j_gene: TRBJ1-4; abundance: many; CDR3nt: TGTGCCAGCTATTCGGGACATAATGAAAAACTGTTTTTT; CDR3aa: CASYSGHNEKLFF
d_gene: NA; v_gene: TRBV7-2; j_gene: TRBJ1-6; abundance: many; CDR3nt: TGTGCCAGCAGCTTAGGGGGTGGGGGATCCTATAATTCACCCCTCCACTTT; CDR3aa: CASSLGGGGSYNSPLHF
d_gene: NA; v_gene: TRBV5-1; j_gene: TRBJ2-5; abundance: many; CDR3nt: TGCGCCAGCAGCTTGTACCCCCGGGGCCCCCAAGAGACCCAGTACTTC; CDR3aa: CASSLYPRGPQETQYF
d_gene: NA; v_gene: TRBV7-2; j_gene: TRBJ1-1; abundance: NA; CDR3nt: TGTGCCAGCAGCAGACGGACAGAGTTGAACACTGAAGCTTTCTTT; CDR3aa: CASSRRTELNTEAFF
d_gene: TRBD2; v_gene: TRBV4-2; j_gene: TRBJ2-3; abundance: many; CDR3nt: TGTGCCAGCAGCCAAGATCCCGGACTAGCGTCAGGGCCAGATACGCAGTATTTT; CDR3aa: CASSQDPGLASGPDTQYF
d_gene: TRBD1; v_gene: TRBV24-1; j_gene: TRBJ2-7; abundance: NA; CDR3nt: TGTGCCACCAGTGATCCGGGACAGGGATCCTACGAGCAGTACTTC; CDR3aa: CATSDPGQGSYEQYF
d_gene: TRBD2; v_gene: TRBV11-1; j_gene: TRBJ2-3; abundance: NA; CDR3nt: TGTGCCAGCAGCCCTCAGCCTACAGCGGGGGGGAACACAGATACGCAGTATTTT; CDR3aa: CASSPQPTAGGNTDTQYF
d_gene: TRBD1; v_gene: TRBV18; j_gene: TRBJ2-7; abundance: many; CDR3nt: TGTGCCAGCTCATACGGACAGGGGGCGCGGTACGAGCAGTACTTC; CDR3aa: CASSYGQGARYEQYF
d_gene: TRBD2; v_gene: TRBV12-3/TRBV12-4; j_gene: TRBJ2-4; abundance: NA; CDR3nt: TGTGCCAGCAGTTTATTGACTAGCGGGGACAAAAACATTCAGTACTTC; CDR3aa: CASSLLTSGDKNIQYF
d_gene: NA; v_gene: TRBV29-1; j_gene: TRBJ1-2; abundance: NA; CDR3nt: TGCAGCGTGGGTCAGTGGGGGAATGGCTACACCTTC; CDR3aa: CSVGQWGNGYTF
d_gene: TRBD1; v_gene: TRBV12-3/TRBV12-4; j_gene: TRBJ1-6; abundance: NA; CDR3nt: TGTGCCAGCAGTTTACAGGACAGGGGGCCTAATTCACCCCTCCACTTT; CDR3aa: CASSLQDRGPNSPLHF
d_gene: NA; v_gene: TRBV6-2/TRBV6-3; j_gene: TRBJ1-5; abundance: many; CDR3nt: TGTGCCAGCAGTTACGGTTCAGGTGGGGCTGGGGTACAGCCCCAGCATTTT; CDR3aa: CASSYGSGGAGVQPQHF
d_gene: NA; v_gene: TRBV20-1; j_gene: TRBJ1-1; abundance: NA; CDR3nt: TGCAGTGCTAGAGGGGGAACTTTCTTT; CDR3aa: CSARGGTFF
d_gene: NA; v_gene: TRBV27; j_gene: TRBJ2-7; abundance: many; CDR3nt: TGTGCCAGCACTCCCGTTTACAGGGCCTCCTACGAGCAGTACTTC; CDR3aa: CASTPVYRASYEQYF
d_gene: TRBD2; v_gene: TRBV20-1; j_gene: TRBJ2-3; abundance: many; CDR3nt: TGCAGTGCTAGCACTAGCGGACGACGGCAGGATACGCAGTATTTT; CDR3aa: CSASTSGRRQDTQYF
d_gene: NA; v_gene: TRBV30; j_gene: TRBJ1-4; abundance: many; CDR3nt: TGTGCCTGGAGTGTGGGCGGCTTCGGTGAAAAACTGTTTTTT; CDR3aa: CAWSVGGFGEKLFF
d_gene: NA; v_gene: TRBV15; j_gene: TRBJ1-5; abundance: many; CDR3nt: TGTGCCACCAGCAGAGTTGAAGACTTGACAGCCTTTTTGTATAGCAATCAGCCCCAGCATTTT; CDR3aa: CATSRVEDLTAFLYSNQPQHF
d_gene: NA; v_gene: TRBV7-9; j_gene: TRBJ2-1; abundance: NA; CDR3nt: TGTGCCAGCAGCCCCGCCCCGGGCTACAATGAGCAGTTCTTC; CDR3aa: CASSPAPGYNEQFF
d_gene: TRBD1; v_gene: TRBV6-6; j_gene: TRBJ2-3; abundance: NA; CDR3nt: TGTGCCAGCAGCCGGCGGGGACAGGGGGGGACAGATACGCAGTATTTT; CDR3aa: CASSRRGQGGTDTQYF
d_gene: NA; v_gene: TRBV7-2; j_gene: TRBJ2-5; abundance: many; CDR3nt: TGTGCCAGCAGCTTAGTTGCAGGGGGACTCCAAGAGACCCAGTACTTC; CDR3aa: CASSLVAGGLQETQYF
d_gene: NA; v_gene: TRBV7-9; j_gene: TRBJ1-5; abundance: many; CDR3nt: TGTGCCAGCAGCGCGCAGGGTGATCAGCCCCAGCATTTT; CDR3aa: CASSAQGDQPQHF
d_gene: NA; v_gene: TRBV3-1; j_gene: TRBJ1-1; abundance: NA; CDR3nt: TGTGCCAGCAGCCAAGCCGGAACGACAGGTGAAGCTTTCTTT; CDR3aa: CASSQAGTTGEAFF
d_gene: NA; v_gene: TRBV6-5; j_gene: TRBJ1-1; abundance: few; CDR3nt: TGTGCCAGCAGTGAGGTAGGGGGAGACACTGAAGCTTTCTTT; CDR3aa: CASSEVGGDTEAFF
d_gene: NA; v_gene: TRBV9; j_gene: TRBJ1-6; abundance: many; CDR3nt: TGTGCCAGCAGCGTAGACTATGGAGGGGTGGGATCACCCCTCCACTTT; CDR3aa: CASSVDYGGVGSPLHF
d_gene: NA; v_gene: TRBV12-3/TRBV12-4; j_gene: TRBJ1-1; abundance: NA; CDR3nt: TGTGCCAGCAGTTTCCGACAGCAAAACACTGAAGCTTTCTTT; CDR3aa: CASSFRQQNTEAFF
d_gene: NA; v_gene: TRBV5-1; j_gene: TRBJ1-2; abundance: many; CDR3nt: TGCGCCAGCAGCTTGGCAGGGAACTCTGGCTACACCTTC; CDR3aa: CASSLAGNSGYTF
d_gene: NA; v_gene: TRBV25-1; j_gene: TRBJ2-2; abundance: many; CDR3nt: TGTGCCAGCAGTGCCTGGGAGTCCGGGGAGCTGTTTTTT; CDR3aa: CASSAWESGELFF
d_gene: NA; v_gene: TRBV18; j_gene: TRBJ2-3; abundance: NA; CDR3nt: TGTGCCAGCTCACGCGCCGGGACAGTCATTGGAGGGGATACGCAGTATTTT; CDR3aa: CASSRAGTVIGGDTQYF
d_gene: NA; v_gene: TRBV4-2; j_gene: TRBJ1-1; abundance: few; CDR3nt: TGTGCCAGCAGCCAAGGCGTGGGTCAGGCGAACACTGAAGCTTTCTTT; CDR3aa: CASSQGVGQANTEAFF
d_gene: NA; v_gene: TRBV19; j_gene: TRBJ2-1; abundance: NA; CDR3nt: TGCGCCAGTAGGGGCCTACAGGACGGAAATGAGCAGTTCTTC; CDR3aa: CASRGLQDGNEQFF
d_gene: TRBD1; v_gene: TRBV7-2; j_gene: TRBJ2-1; abundance: NA; CDR3nt: TGTGCCAGCAGCTCGGGGACAGTAAGGAATGAGCAGTTCTTC; CDR3aa: CASSSGTVRNEQFF
d_gene: TRBD2; v_gene: TRBV7-2; j_gene: TRBJ2-5; abundance: NA; CDR3nt: TGTGCCAGCAGCTCACTAGCGGGGGCTCAAGAGACCCAGTACTTC; CDR3aa: CASSSLAGAQETQYF
d_gene: TRBD2; v_gene: TRBV6-5; j_gene: TRBJ2-3; abundance: many; CDR3nt: TGTGCCAGCAGTTTAAGCATAGCGGGGGCCCGCACAGATACGCAGTATTTT; CDR3aa: CASSLSIAGARTDTQYF
d_gene: NA; v_gene: TRBV6-5; j_gene: TRBJ1-3; abundance: many; CDR3nt: TGTGCCAGCAGTCACTCGAGCTACTCTGGAAACACCATATATTTT; CDR3aa: CASSHSSYSGNTIYF
d_gene: TRBD2; v_gene: TRBV19; j_gene: TRBJ2-7; abundance: many; CDR3nt: TGTGCCAGTAGTATTAGCGGACTAGCGGGGGGAAGCTCCTACGAGCAGTACTTC; CDR3aa: CASSISGLAGGSSYEQYF
d_gene: NA; v_gene: TRBV20-1; j_gene: TRBJ1-1; abundance: few; CDR3nt: TGCAGTGCTAGAGTATTCGTCGGGGGGGGGTCCACTGAAGCTTTCTTT; CDR3aa: CSARVFVGGGSTEAFF
d_gene: NA; v_gene: TRBV15; j_gene: TRBJ1-2; abundance: many; CDR3nt: TGTGCCACCAGCAGAGAGGCAGGGAACTATGGCTACACCTTC; CDR3aa: CATSREAGNYGYTF
d_gene: TRBD2; v_gene: TRBV30; j_gene: TRBJ2-7; abundance: NA; CDR3nt: TGTGCCTGGAGTTTGACAGGACTAGCGGGTCTCACCAGGGGCGAGCAGTACTTC; CDR3aa: CAWSLTGLAGLTRGEQYF
d_gene: TRBD1; v_gene: TRBV18; j_gene: TRBJ1-2; abundance: many; CDR3nt: TGTGCCAGCTCATCCGGGACAGGGGTGAGTGGCTACACCTTC; CDR3aa: CASSSGTGVSGYTF
d_gene: NA; v_gene: TRBV5-1; j_gene: TRBJ2-5; abundance: NA; CDR3nt: TGCGCCAGCAGGCCGGAGGGCCTGACGAAGGAGGAGACCCAGTACTTC; CDR3aa: CASRPEGLTKEETQYF
d_gene: TRBD1; v_gene: TRBV12-3/TRBV12-4; j_gene: TRBJ2-3; abundance: NA; CDR3nt: TGTGCCAGCAGCCGCACAGGGGGCCGCACAGATACGCAGTATTTT; CDR3aa: CASSRTGGRTDTQYF
d_gene: TRBD1; v_gene: TRBV4-1; j_gene: TRBJ1-2; abundance: many; CDR3nt: TGCGCCAGCAGAAAACCCGGGCAGGGGGGCGGCTACACCTTC; CDR3aa: CASRKPGQGGGYTF
d_gene: NA; v_gene: TRBV6-4; j_gene: TRBJ2-3; abundance: many; CDR3nt: TGTGCCAGCCGGGAGGACAGTTGGGACAGCACAGATACGCAGTATTTT; CDR3aa: CASREDSWDSTDTQYF